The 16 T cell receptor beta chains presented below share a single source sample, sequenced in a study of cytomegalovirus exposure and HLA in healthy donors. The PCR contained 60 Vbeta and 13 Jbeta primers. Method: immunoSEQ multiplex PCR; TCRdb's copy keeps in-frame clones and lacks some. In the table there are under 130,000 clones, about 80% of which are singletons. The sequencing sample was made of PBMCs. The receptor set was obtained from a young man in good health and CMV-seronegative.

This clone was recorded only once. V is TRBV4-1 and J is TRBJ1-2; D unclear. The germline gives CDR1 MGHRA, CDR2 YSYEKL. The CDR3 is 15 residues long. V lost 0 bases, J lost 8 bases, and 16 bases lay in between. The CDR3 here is CASSQEMTREYGYTF. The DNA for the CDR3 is TGCGCCAGCAGCCAAGAAATGACGCGGGAGTACGGCTACACCTTC.

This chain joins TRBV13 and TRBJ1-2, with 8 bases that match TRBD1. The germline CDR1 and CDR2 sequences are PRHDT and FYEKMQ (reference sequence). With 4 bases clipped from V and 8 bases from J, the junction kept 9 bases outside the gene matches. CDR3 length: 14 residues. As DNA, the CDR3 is TGTGCCAGCAGCTACGGACAGGGCCGTTTGGGCTACACCTTC. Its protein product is CASSYGQGRLGYTF.

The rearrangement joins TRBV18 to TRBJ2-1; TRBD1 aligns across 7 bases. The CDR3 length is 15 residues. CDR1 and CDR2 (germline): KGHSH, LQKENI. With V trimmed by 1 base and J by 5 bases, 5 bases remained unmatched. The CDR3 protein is CASSPQGTANNEQFF. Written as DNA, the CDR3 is TGTGCCAGCTCACCACAGGGGACAGCAAACAATGAGCAGTTCTTC.

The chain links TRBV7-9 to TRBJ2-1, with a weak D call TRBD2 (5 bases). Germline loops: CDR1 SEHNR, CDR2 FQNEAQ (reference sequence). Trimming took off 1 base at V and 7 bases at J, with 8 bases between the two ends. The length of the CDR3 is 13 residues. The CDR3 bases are TGTGCCAGCAGCTTAGAGCGGTTTAATGAGCAGTTCTTC. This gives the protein CASSLERFNEQFF. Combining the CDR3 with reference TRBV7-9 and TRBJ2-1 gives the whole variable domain DTGVSQNPRHKITKRGQNVTFRCDPISEHNRLYWYRQTLGQGPEFLTYFQNEAQLEKSRLLSDRFSAERPKGSFSTLEIQRTEQGDSAMYLCASSLERFNEQFFGPGTRLTVL.

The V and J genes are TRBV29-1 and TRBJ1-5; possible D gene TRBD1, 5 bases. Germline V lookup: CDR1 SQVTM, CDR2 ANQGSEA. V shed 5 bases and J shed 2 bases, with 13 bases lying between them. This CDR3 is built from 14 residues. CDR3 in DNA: TGCAGCGTTAGTCTCGGGGGTGGCAATCAGCCCCAGCATTTT. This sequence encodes CSVSLGGGNQPQHF. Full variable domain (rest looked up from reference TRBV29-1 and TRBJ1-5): SAVISQKPSRDICQRGTSLTIQCQVDSQVTMMFWYRQQPGQSLTLIATANQGSEATYESGFVIDKFPISRPNLTFSTLTVSNMSPEDSSIYLCSVSLGGGNQPQHFGDGTRLSIL.

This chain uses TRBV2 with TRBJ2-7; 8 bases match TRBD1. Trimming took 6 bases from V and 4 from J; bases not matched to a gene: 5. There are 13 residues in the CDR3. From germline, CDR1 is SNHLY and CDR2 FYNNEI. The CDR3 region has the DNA TGTGCCAGCAGAGACAGGGGAAAGTACGAGCAGTACTTC. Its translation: CASRDRGKYEQYF.

This chain's CDR3 is CAWKDRAKSYEQYF. CDR3 nucleotides: TGTGCCTGGAAAGACAGGGCCAAATCCTACGAGCAGTACTTC. The chain has TRBV30 and TRBJ2-5; TRBD1 matches at 7 bases. The last part of the DNA fits TRBJ2-7 better; the J call may be wrong. The CDR3 has 14 amino acids. Germline V gene lookup returns CDR1 GTSNPN and CDR2 SVGIG (reference sequence).

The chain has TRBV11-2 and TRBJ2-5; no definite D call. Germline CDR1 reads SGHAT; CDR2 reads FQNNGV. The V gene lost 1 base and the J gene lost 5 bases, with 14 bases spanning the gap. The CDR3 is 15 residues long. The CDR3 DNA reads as TGTGCCAGCAGCTTAGCCCTACGGAGTTCGGAGACCCAGTACTTC. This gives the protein CASSLALRSSETQYF.

CDR3: CASSLTGNSYEQYF. The CDR3 bases are TGTGCCAGCAGCTTGACAGGGAACTCCTACGAGCAGTACTTC. The genes are TRBV11-3 and TRBJ2-7, with 7 bases fitting TRBD1. The J segment lost 0 bases and the V segment lost 3 bases, leaving 2 bases of the junction unmatched. This CDR3 comprises 14 residues. CDR1 and CDR2 (germline): SGHNT, YENEEA. Filled out from reference TRBV11-3 and TRBJ2-7, the complete variable domain reads EAGVVQSPRYKIIEKKQPVAFWCNPISGHNTLYWYLQNLGQGPELLIRYENEEAVDDSQLPKDRFSAERLKGVDSTLKIQPAELGDSAVYLCASSLTGNSYEQYFGPGTRLTVT.

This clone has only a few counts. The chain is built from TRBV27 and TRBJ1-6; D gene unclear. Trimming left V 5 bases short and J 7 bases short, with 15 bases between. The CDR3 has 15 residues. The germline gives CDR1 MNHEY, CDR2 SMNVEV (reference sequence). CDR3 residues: CASSTPGPINSPLHF. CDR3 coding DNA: TGTGCCAGCAGTACCCCTGGGCCCATCAATTCACCCCTCCACTTT.

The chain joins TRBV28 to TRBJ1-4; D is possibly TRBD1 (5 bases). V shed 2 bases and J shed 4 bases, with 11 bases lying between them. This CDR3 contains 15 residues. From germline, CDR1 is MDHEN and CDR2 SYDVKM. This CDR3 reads CASSLLSGGNEKLFF. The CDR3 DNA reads TGTGCCAGCAGTTTACTCTCGGGGGGTAATGAAAAACTGTTTTTT.

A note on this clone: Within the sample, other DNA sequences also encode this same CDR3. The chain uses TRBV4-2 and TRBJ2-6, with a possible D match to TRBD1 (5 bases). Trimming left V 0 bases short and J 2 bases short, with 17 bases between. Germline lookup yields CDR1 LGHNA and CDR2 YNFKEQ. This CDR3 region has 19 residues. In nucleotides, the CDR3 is TGTGCCAGCAGCCAAGAGTATAAAGGGGTAAAAACTGGGGCCAACGTCCTGACTTTC. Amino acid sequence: CASSQEYKGVKTGANVLTF.

The CDR3 loop reads CASRLDGLNTGELFF. The CDR3 nucleotides are TGTGCCAGCAGACTAGACGGACTGAACACCGGGGAGCTGTTTTTT. V gene TRBV5-8 combines with J gene TRBJ2-2; possible D gene TRBD2, 5 bases. Germline V CDR1 and CDR2: SGHTS, YDEGEE. This CDR3 comprises 15 residues. The V end lost 5 bases, the J end lost 1 base, and 12 bases lay between the germline ends.

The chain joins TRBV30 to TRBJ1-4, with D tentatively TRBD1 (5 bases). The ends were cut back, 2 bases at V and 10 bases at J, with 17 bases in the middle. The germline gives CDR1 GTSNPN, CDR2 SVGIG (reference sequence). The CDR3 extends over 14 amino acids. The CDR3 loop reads CAWSRVAGGSKLFF. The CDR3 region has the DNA TGTGCCTGGAGTCGGGTAGCGGGGGGATCAAAACTGTTTTTT.

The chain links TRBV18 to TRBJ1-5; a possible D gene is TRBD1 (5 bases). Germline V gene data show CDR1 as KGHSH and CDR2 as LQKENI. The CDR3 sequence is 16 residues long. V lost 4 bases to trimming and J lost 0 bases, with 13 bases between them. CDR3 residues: CASSLTTDSSNQPQHF. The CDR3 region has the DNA TGTGCCAGCTCACTCACGACAGACTCTAGCAATCAGCCCCAGCATTTT.

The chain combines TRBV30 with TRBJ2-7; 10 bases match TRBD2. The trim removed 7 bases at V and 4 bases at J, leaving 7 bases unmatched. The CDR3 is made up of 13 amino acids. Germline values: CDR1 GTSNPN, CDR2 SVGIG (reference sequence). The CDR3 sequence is CASSGLAWYEQYF. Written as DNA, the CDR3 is TGTGCCTCCTCGGGACTAGCGTGGTACGAGCAGTACTTC.